This T cell receptor beta chain is from a study of blood T cell repertoires in COVID-19. Background on the study: Some COVID-19 samples were acute and others convalescent; all came from the United States, Italy and Spain. Sources were T cells, B-cell-depleted T cells, or PBMCs; the material itself was cDNA or gDNA.

The data were produced by immunoSEQ multiplex PCR, yet TCRdb's version contains in-frame clones alone and is incomplete. The sample carries 150,000 to 180,000 clones, 76% recorded once. Trimming cost V 4 bases and J 4 bases, with 2 bases left between them. The CDR3 has 10 amino acids. Germline CDR1 and CDR2: SQVTM and ANQGSEA. Source material: peripheral blood. This clonotype originated in a woman of 80 years or more with acute or convalescent COVID-19. The rearrangement uses TRBV29-1 and TRBJ2-1, with D hard to call. CDR3 nucleotides: TGCAGCGTTGCGTACAATGAGCAGTTCTTC. As protein: CSVAYNEQFF.